This TCR beta chain was recovered during a study of blood T cell repertoires in COVID-19. This clone was counted only a few times. The germline V gene has CDR1 LNHDA and CDR2 SQIVND (reference sequence). The CDR3 has 16 amino acids. The germline V and J ends were trimmed by 3 bases and 2 bases, with 14 bases remaining between them. Only in-frame clones appear in the TCRdb table, and some are missing; sequencing was by immunoSEQ multiplex PCR. The sample yields 210,000 or so clones, 80% to 85% seen once. The receptor was derived from a woman aged 50 to 60 with acute COVID-19. The sample taken for sequencing was PBMCs or T cells enriched from blood (not recorded which). The chain couples TRBV19 to TRBJ1-5, with D possibly being TRBD1 (6 bases). CDR3 sequence: CASSIPGGLGNQPQHF. The CDR3 DNA sequence: TGTGCCAGTAGTATCCCGGGGGGGCTTGGCAATCAGCCCCAGCATTTT.